This T cell receptor (beta chain) stems from a study of cytomegalovirus exposure and HLA in healthy donors. The length of the CDR3 is 14 residues. Trimming removed 0 bases at V and 5 bases at J, with 9 bases between. Germline CDR1 reads SGDLS; CDR2 reads YYNGEE. Data came from immunoSEQ multiplex PCR; TCRdb stores just in-frame clones and leaves some out. The sample includes roughly 300,000 clones, 88% seen only once; the top ten take about 0.85%. Study-wide points: According to a subsequent analysis, TCR clusters identified in the first cohort showed a tendency to co-occur across the approximately 120 validation repertoires. Overall, approximately 150 TCR beta chains were annotated as cytomegalovirus-associated. Confirmation was obtained in vitro that a few CMV-associated chains are specific for CMV antigens.

On this clone itself: Its target is not known.

Sequences were obtained from PBMCs. V gene TRBV9 combines with J gene TRBJ1-5; tentative D call: TRBD1 (6 bases). This TCR came from a woman aged 18 to 35 in good health and CMV-seronegative. The CDR3 loop reads CASSVGQVHQPQHF. In DNA form, the CDR3 reads TGTGCCAGCAGCGTAGGACAGGTACATCAGCCCCAGCATTTT.